This TCR beta chain was sequenced for a study of cytomegalovirus exposure and HLA in healthy donors. This CDR3 has 18 residues. Germline V lookup: CDR1 SGHDT, CDR2 YYEEEE. Trimming at V came to 4 bases and at J to 5 bases, leaving 18 bases not matched to a gene. Study results and caveats: Some V segments, TRBV6-2 and TRBV6-3 among them, were indistinguishable and were therefore excluded.

This clone occurred once. The antigen remains undetermined. Primers included in the PCR were 60 Vbeta and 13 Jbeta primers. Clones were sequenced by immunoSEQ multiplex PCR, and TCRdb holds only the in-frame ones, with some missing. Of 95,000 to 150,000 clones listed, less than 85% are singletons. The receptor comes from a man aged 30 to 39 in good health and CMV-seropositive. The specimen was PBMCs. The rearrangement joins TRBV5-6 to TRBJ2-1; TRBD2 agrees at 7 bases. As DNA, the CDR3 is TGTGCCAGCAGCCCCGCGCGATGGCGGGGGAGAACCCACAATGAGCAGTTCTTC. Translated, it gives CASSPARWRGRTHNEQFF. Using reference TRBV5-6 and TRBJ2-1 for the parts outside the CDR3, the full variable domain is DAGVTQSPTHLIKTRGQQVTLRCSPKSGHDTVSWYQQALGQGPQFIFQYYEEEERQRGNFPDRFSGHQFPNYSSELNVNALLLGDSALYLCASSPARWRGRTHNEQFFGPGTRLTVL.